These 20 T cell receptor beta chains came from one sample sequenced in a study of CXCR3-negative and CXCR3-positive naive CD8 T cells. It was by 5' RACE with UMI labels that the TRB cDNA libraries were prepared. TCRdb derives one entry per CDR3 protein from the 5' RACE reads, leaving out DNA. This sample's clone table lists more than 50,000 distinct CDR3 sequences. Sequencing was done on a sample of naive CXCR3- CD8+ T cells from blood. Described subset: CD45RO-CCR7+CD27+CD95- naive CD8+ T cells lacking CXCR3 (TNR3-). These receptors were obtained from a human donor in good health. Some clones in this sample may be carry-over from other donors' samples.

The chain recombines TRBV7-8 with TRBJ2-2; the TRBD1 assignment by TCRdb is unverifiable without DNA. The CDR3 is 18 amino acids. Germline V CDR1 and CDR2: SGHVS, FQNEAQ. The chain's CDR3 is CASSLGGVRGPGTGELFF.

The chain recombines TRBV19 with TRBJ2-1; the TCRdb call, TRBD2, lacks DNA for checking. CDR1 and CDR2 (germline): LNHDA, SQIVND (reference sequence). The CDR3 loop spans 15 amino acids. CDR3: CASSPAGRYGNEQFF.

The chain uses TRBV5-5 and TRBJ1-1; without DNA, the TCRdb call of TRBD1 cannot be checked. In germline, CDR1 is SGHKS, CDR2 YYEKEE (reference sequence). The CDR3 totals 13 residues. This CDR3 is CASSPGVNTEAFF.

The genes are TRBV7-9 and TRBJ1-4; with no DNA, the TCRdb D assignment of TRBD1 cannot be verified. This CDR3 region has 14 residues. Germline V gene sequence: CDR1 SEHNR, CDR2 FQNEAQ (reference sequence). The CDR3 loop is CASSPPLENEKLFF. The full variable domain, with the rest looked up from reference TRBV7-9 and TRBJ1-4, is DTGVSQNPRHKITKRGQNVTFRCDPISEHNRLYWYRQTLGQGPEFLTYFQNEAQLEKSRLLSDRFSAERPKGSFSTLEIQRTEQGDSAMYLCASSPPLENEKLFFGSGTQLSVL.

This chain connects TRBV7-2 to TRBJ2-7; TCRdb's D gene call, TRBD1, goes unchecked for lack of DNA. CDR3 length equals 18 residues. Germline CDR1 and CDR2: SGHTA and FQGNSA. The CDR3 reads CASSLPPGQGGIRGEQYF.

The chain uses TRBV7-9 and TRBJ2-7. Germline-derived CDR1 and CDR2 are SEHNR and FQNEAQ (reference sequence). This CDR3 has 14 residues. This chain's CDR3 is CASSLGGTSYEQYF. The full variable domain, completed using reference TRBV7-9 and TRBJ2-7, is DTGVSQNPRHKITKRGQNVTFRCDPISEHNRLYWYRQTLGQGPEFLTYFQNEAQLEKSRLLSDRFSAERPKGSFSTLEIQRTEQGDSAMYLCASSLGGTSYEQYFGPGTRLTVT.

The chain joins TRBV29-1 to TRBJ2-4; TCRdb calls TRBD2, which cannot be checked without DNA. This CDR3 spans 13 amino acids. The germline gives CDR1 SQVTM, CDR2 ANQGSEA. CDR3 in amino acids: CSGLAASGNIQYF.

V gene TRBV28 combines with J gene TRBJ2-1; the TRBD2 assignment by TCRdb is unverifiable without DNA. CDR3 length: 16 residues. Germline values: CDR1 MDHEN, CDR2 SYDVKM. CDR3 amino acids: CASSFGETSGYNEQFF.

CDR3 protein: CASSSPSSGAYNEQFF. The chain uses TRBV11-2 and TRBJ2-1. The CDR3 is 16 residues long. Germline CDR1 reads SGHAT; CDR2 reads FQNNGV.

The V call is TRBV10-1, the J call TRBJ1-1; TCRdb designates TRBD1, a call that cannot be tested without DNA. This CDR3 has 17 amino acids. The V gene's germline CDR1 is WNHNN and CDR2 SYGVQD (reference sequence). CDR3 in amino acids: CASSHDRDRGRRTEAFF.

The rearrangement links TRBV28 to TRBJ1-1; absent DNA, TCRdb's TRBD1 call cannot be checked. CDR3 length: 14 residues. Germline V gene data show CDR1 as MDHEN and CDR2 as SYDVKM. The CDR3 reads CASAPRGAGTEAFF.

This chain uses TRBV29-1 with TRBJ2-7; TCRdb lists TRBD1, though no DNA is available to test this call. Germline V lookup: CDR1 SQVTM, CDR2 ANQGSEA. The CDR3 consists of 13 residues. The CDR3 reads CSVEAGGFYEQYF.

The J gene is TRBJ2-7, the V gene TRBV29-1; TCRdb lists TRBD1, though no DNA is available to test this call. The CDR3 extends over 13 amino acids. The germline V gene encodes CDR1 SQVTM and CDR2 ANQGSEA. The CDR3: CSATAGGYYEQYF.

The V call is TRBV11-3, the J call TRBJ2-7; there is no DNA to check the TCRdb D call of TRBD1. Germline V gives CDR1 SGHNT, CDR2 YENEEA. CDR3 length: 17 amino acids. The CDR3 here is CASSSLAGDRGSYEQYF.

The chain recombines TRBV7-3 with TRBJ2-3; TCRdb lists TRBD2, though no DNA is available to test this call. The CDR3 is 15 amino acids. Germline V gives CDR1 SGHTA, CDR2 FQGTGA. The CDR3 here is CASSQSGRDTDTQYF.

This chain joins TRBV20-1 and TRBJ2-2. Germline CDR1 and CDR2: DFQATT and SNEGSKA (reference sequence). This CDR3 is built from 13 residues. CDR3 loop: CSARDIDTGELFF.

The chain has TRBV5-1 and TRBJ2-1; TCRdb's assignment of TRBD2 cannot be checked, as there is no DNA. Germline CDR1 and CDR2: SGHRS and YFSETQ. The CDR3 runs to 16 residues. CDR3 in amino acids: CASAGLAASSYNEQFF.

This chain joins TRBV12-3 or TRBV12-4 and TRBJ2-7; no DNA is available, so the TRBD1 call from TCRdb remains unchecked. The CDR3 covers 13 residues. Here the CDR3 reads CASSQGGSYEQYF.

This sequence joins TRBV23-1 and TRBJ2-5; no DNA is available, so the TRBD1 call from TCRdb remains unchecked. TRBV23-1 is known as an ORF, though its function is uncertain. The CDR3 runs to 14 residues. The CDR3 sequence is CASEDRGREETQYF.

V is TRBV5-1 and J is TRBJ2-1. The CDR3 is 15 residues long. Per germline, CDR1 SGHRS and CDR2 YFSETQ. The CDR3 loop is CASSLAQGTENEQFF.